The 14 T cell receptor beta chains presented below share a single source sample, sequenced in a study of blood T cell repertoires in COVID-19. The assay was immunoSEQ multiplex PCR, and TCRdb's table has in-frame clones only and misses some. The sample holds approximately 13,000 clones, less than 90% seen once. The sample taken for sequencing was peripheral blood. All receptors derive from a middle-aged man with active COVID-19.

This chain links TRBV7-9 with TRBJ2-1; the D gene is possibly TRBD2 (5 bases). The CDR3 loop spans 15 amino acids. CDR1 is SEHNR, CDR2 FQNEAQ, per germline (reference sequence). V was pared by 5 bases and J by 9 bases, with 20 bases between. The CDR3 DNA reads as TGTGCCAGCAGCCCCGCCTGGGGTAGCGTGGGTGAGCAGTTCTTC. The encoded protein is CASSPAWGSVGEQFF. Looking up the rest from reference TRBV7-9 and TRBJ2-1 gives the full variable domain: DTGVSQNPRHKITKRGQNVTFRCDPISEHNRLYWYRQTLGQGPEFLTYFQNEAQLEKSRLLSDRFSAERPKGSFSTLEIQRTEQGDSAMYLCASSPAWGSVGEQFFGPGTRLTVL.

The V and J genes are TRBV10-1 and TRBJ2-7; TRBD2 might be the D (6 bases). V shed 2 bases and J shed 5 bases, with 13 bases lying between them. The CDR3 length is 14 residues. Germline CDR1 reads WNHNN; CDR2 reads SYGVQD (reference sequence). This chain's CDR3 is CASSEVGGPHEQYF. The CDR3 bases are TGCGCCAGCAGTGAGGTAGGAGGGCCCCACGAGCAGTACTTC.

The gene calls are TRBV27 and TRBJ1-6; 12 nucleotides match TRBD1. The CDR3 runs 15 residues. Per germline, CDR1 MNHEY and CDR2 SMNVEV (reference sequence). V lost 4 bases, J lost 10 bases, and 5 bases stayed unmatched. CDR3 coding DNA: TGTGCCAGCAGTTCGGGGACAGGGGGCGCCTCACCCCTCCACTTT. Translating it yields CASSSGTGGASPLHF.

The chain joins TRBV19 to TRBJ1-1; 10 nucleotides agree with TRBD1. Per germline, CDR1 LNHDA and CDR2 SQIVND (reference sequence). V shed 4 bases and J 5 bases; nucleotides not matched to a gene: 13. The CDR3 has 17 residues. CDR3 sequence: CASSSADRGFRRTEAFF. Written as DNA, the CDR3 is TGTGCCAGTAGTAGTGCGGACAGGGGGTTTAGGAGGACTGAAGCTTTCTTT.

The V gene is TRBV12-3 or TRBV12-4, the J gene TRBJ1-1; tentative D call: TRBD1 (6 bases). Trimming removed 6 bases from V and 4 bases from J, with 12 bases in between. This CDR3 has 13 amino acids. CDR3 sequence (DNA): TGTGCCAGCAGCCCAGGGGTTGGCACTGAAGCTTTCTTT. Translation gives CASSPGVGTEAFF.

J is TRBJ1-4 and V is TRBV11-2; a weak D match, TRBD1 (5 bases). The CDR3 runs to 13 residues. The germline gives CDR1 SGHAT, CDR2 FQNNGV. V lost 3 bases and J 16 bases, leaving 18 bases between the germline ends. The CDR3 sequence: CASSFGIGGNRFF. For the CDR3, the DNA is TGTGCCAGCAGCTTTGGAATCGGGGGAAATCGGTTTTTT. Together with reference TRBV11-2 and TRBJ1-4, the CDR3 gives the full variable domain: EAGVAQSPRYKIIEKRQSVAFWCNPISGHATLYWYQQILGQGPKLLIQFQNNGVVDDSQLPKDRFSAERLKGVDSTLKIQPAKLEDSAVYLCASSFGIGGNRFFGSGTQLSVL.

The rearrangement joins TRBV13 to TRBJ2-7; 8 nucleotides match TRBD1. CDR1 PRHDT and CDR2 FYEKMQ come from the germline V gene (reference sequence). J lost 5 bases, V lost 5 bases, and 8 bases had no gene match. The length of the CDR3 is 14 residues. CDR3 nucleotides: TGTGCCAGCAGCCAGACAGGGGCGTACAACGAGCAGTACTTC. This encodes CASSQTGAYNEQYF.

The genes are TRBV15 and TRBJ2-5, with D possibly matching TRBD2 (6 bases). V was cut by 0 bases and J by 4 bases, with 12 bases left in between. CDR1 is LNHNV, CDR2 YYDKDF, per germline (reference sequence). The length of the CDR3 is 15 residues. The CDR3 DNA is TGTGCCACCAGCAGAGAGATAGCGGACGGAGAGACCCAGTACTTC. Translating it yields CATSREIADGETQYF.

This sequence joins TRBV5-1 and TRBJ2-2; 11 nucleotides align to TRBD2. The CDR3 extends over 17 amino acids. The V and J ends lost 3 bases and 10 bases, in that order; junction bases with no gene match: 14. Germline assignment: CDR1 SGHRS and CDR2 YFSETQ. Here the CDR3 reads CASSSVAGGGPPQELFF. Written as DNA, the CDR3 is TGCGCCAGCAGCTCCGTAGCGGGAGGGGGCCCCCCCCAGGAGCTGTTTTTT.

The J gene is TRBJ2-1, the V gene TRBV10-3; 14 nucleotides align to TRBD2. This CDR3 contains 21 residues. The V and J ends lost 0 bases and 5 bases, in that order; junction bases with no gene match: 15. CDR1 ENHRY and CDR2 SYGVKD come from the germline V gene. CDR3 protein: CAISESPRTSGRTATHNEQFF. The CDR3 DNA follows: TGTGCCATCAGTGAGTCTCCCAGGACTAGCGGGAGGACCGCTACCCACAATGAGCAGTTCTTC.

J is TRBJ2-5 and V is TRBV10-3; 10 bases are shared with TRBD2. The V segment lost 8 bases and the J segment 11 bases; nucleotides outside the gene matches: 8. The CDR3 is 12 amino acids. CDR1 and CDR2 from the germline V gene are ENHRY and SYGVKD. The DNA of the CDR3 is TGTGCCATCGGGCCTAGCGGGAGCCCTCAGTACTTC. Its translation is CAIGPSGSPQYF.

This clone was recorded only once. The CDR3 region is CASSQRGTGPHSYEQYF. In DNA, the CDR3 is TGCGCCAGCAGCCAGAGGGGGACAGGCCCACACTCCTACGAGCAGTACTTC. The J gene is TRBJ2-7, the V gene TRBV4-1; 8 bases match TRBD1. Trimming at V came to 3 bases and at J to 0 bases, leaving 10 bases not matched to a gene. The CDR3 is 17 amino acids. CDR1 is MGHRA, CDR2 YSYEKL, per germline.

This clone is deemed large. The chain joins TRBV12-3 or TRBV12-4 to TRBJ2-7; D may correspond to TRBD1 or TRBD2 (5 bases each). This CDR3 contains 11 residues. Trimming pared 10 bases from V and 6 bases from J, leaving 13 bases between. The CDR3 reads CATRVRGEQYF. Here the CDR3 DNA reads TGTGCCACCAGGGTCCGGGGCGAGCAGTACTTC.

The rearrangement joins TRBV5-4 to TRBJ2-5, with 9 positions matching TRBD1. This CDR3 is 13 amino acids long. CDR1 is SGHNT, CDR2 YYREEE, per germline (reference sequence). Trimming took 4 bases from V and 7 from J; bases not matched to a gene: 5. The CDR3 region is CASSLGQGGTQYF. CDR3 bases: TGTGCCAGCAGCCTGGGACAGGGAGGGACCCAGTACTTC.